This entry concerns a single T cell receptor beta chain. This entry belongs to a study of beta chain features in type 1 diabetes. What was sequenced were expressed TCRB transcripts, since all of the isolated RNA had been reverse transcribed. Produced via immunoSEQ multiplex PCR; TCRdb's table is partial and in-frame only. The data show about 110,000 clones, 30% to 40% seen once. This CDR3 comprises 18 residues. Germline CDR1 reads SGHRS; CDR2 reads YFSETQ. The trim removed 1 base at V and 1 base at J, leaving 11 bases unmatched. V is TRBV5-1 and J is TRBJ2-3; TRBD2 agrees at 8 bases. Sequenced: stem cell memory CD4+ T cells from blood. The sequence was collected from a woman in her late teens or twenties in good health. As DNA, the CDR3 is TGCGCCAGCAGCTTGAGGGTTACTAGCGGAGGACGCACAGATACGCAGTATTTT. Protein product: CASSLRVTSGGRTDTQYF.